The clone carrying this T cell receptor (beta chain) was picked up one time. Its matching antigen is unknown. The input was around 0.5 ug total RNA; TCR beta cDNA was made from it with a constant-region primer. What produced the TCR beta libraries was three nested multiplex PCR rounds using slightly modified ARM-PCR. The study ran its first two PCR rounds for roughly 11 cycles each, using TRBV1-TRBV30 forward primers and a C-beta reverse primer. TCRdb fed the multiplex PCR reads into MiXCR, producing one record per CDR3 protein. The data contain 80,000 or so distinct CDR3 sequences, 69% of them singletons. The sample is drawn from a study of tumor-infiltrating lymphocytes in primary liver carcinoma. Study in general: Donors had hepatocellular carcinoma or combined HCC and intrahepatic cholangiocarcinoma. Roughly 3.65 to 7.13 million productive TCRbeta reads were obtained per sample, with similar numbers across tissue types.

The study's findings and limits: It was in tumors, not blood, that the top-250-clone fraction was significantly higher (p = 0.039). Reduced overlap was seen in tumor-adjacent and tumor-blood pairs versus tumor region pairs.

Extraction of RNA together with DNA used 20-30 mg of unsorted bulk tissue. Looked up from germline, CDR1 is MNHEY and CDR2 is SVGEGT. Trimming removed 11 bases from V and 0 bases from J; junction bases left unmatched: 15. This CDR3 comprises 17 residues. The V call is TRBV6-2 or TRBV6-3, the J call TRBJ2-7; 11 bases align to TRBD2. The TCR was taken from a man aged 40-49 years with primary liver carcinoma and hepatitis B virus infection. Specimen: tumor-adjacent normal liver tissue. CDR3 nucleotide sequence: TGTGCCCGCTGTAGCGGGAGGGAAGGAGATCTCTCCTACGAGCAGTACTTC. This translates into CARCSGREGDLSYEQYF.